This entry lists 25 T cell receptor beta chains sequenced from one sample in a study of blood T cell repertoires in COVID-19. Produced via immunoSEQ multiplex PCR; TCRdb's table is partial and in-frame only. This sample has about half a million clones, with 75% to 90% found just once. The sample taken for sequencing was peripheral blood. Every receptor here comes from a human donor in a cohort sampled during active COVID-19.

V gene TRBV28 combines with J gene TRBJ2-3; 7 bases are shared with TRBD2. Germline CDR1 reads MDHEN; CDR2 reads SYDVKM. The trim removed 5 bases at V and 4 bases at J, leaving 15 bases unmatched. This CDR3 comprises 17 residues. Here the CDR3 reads CASSVLWARESADTQYF. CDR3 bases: TGTGCCAGCAGTGTCCTTTGGGCGCGGGAGTCCGCAGATACGCAGTATTTT.

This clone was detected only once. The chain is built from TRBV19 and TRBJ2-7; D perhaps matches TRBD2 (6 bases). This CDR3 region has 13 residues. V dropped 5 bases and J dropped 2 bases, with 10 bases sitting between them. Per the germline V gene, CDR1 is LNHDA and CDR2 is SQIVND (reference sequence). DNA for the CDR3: TGTGCCAGTAGTGCCGGGACTCCCTACGAGCAGTACTTC. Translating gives CASSAGTPYEQYF.

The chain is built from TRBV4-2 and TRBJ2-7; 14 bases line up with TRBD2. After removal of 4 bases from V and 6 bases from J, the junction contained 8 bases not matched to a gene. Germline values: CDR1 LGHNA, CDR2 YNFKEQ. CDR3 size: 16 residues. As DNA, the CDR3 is TGTGCCAGCAGCCGGACTAGCGGGAGGAGTAACGGCGAGCAGTACTTC. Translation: CASSRTSGRSNGEQYF.

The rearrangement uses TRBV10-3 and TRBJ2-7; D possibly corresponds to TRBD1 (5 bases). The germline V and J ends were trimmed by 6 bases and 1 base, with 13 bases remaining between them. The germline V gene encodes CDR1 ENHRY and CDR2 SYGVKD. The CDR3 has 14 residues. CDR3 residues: CAISAVTVSYEQYF. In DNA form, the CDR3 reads TGTGCCATCAGCGCCGTGACAGTATCCTACGAGCAGTACTTC.

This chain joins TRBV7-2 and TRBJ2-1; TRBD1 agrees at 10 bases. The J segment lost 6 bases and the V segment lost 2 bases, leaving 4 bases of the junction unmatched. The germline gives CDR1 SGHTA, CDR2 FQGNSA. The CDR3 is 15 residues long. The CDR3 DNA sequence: TGTGCCAGCAGCTTACCTCGGACAGGGGGCAATGAGCAGTTCTTC. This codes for CASSLPRTGGNEQFF.

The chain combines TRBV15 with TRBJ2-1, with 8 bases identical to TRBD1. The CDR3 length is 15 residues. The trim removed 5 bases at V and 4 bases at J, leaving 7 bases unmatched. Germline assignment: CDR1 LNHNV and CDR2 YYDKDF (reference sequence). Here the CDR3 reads CATSLTGATYNEQFF. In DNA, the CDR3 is TGTGCCACCAGCCTGACAGGGGCGACATACAATGAGCAGTTCTTC.

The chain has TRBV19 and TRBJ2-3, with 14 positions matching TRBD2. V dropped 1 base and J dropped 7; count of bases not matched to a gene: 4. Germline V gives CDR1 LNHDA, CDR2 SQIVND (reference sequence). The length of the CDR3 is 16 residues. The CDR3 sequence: CASSIVGTSGRNTQYF. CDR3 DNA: TGTGCCAGTAGTATAGTAGGGACTAGCGGGAGAAATACGCAGTATTTT.

In DNA form, the CDR3 reads TGTGCCAGCAGTTTCCCGCGGGTCTCCTACGAGCAGTACTTC. Its protein is CASSFPRVSYEQYF. V and J are TRBV28 and TRBJ2-7; D possibly corresponds to TRBD2 (5 bases). The CDR3 length is 14 residues. In germline, CDR1 is MDHEN, CDR2 SYDVKM. The V end lost 3 bases, the J end lost 0 bases, and 9 bases lay between the germline ends.

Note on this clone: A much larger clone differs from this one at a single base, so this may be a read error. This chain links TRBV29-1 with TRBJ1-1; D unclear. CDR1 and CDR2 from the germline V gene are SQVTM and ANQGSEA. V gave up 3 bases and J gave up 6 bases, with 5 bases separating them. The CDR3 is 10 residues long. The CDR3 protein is CSVDSPEAFF. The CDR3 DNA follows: TGCAGCGTTGACTCCCCTGAAGCTTTCTTT.

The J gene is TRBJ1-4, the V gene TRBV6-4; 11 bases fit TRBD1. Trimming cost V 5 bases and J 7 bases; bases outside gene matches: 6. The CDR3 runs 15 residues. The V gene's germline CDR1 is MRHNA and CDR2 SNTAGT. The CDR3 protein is CASSPFGQGAEKLFF. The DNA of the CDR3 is TGTGCCAGCAGTCCTTTTGGACAGGGGGCTGAAAAACTGTTTTTT.

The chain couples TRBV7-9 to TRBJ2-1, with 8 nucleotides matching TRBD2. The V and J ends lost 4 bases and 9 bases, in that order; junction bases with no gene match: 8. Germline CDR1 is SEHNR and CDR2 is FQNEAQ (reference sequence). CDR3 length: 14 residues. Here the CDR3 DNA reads TGTGCCAGCAGCTCGGTCGCGGGAGGCCCTGAGCAGTTCTTC. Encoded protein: CASSSVAGGPEQFF.

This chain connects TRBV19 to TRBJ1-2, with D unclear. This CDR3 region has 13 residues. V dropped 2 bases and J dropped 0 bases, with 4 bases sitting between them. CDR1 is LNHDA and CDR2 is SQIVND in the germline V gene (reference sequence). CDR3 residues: CASSILTNYGYTF. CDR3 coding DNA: TGTGCCAGTAGTATATTAACTAACTATGGCTACACCTTC.

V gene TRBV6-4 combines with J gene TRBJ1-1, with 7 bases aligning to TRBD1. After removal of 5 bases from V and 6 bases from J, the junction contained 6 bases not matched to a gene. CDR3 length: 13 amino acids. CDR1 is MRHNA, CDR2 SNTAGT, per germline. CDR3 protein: CASSTDRDAEAFF. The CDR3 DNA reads TGTGCCAGCAGTACCGACAGGGACGCTGAAGCTTTCTTT.

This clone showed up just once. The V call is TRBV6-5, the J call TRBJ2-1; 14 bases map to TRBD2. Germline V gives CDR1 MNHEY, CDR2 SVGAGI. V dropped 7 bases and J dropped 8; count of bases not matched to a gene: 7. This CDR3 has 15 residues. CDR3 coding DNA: TGTGCCAGCAACGCGGGACTAGCGGGAGTAGATGAGCAGTTCTTC. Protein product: CASNAGLAGVDEQFF.

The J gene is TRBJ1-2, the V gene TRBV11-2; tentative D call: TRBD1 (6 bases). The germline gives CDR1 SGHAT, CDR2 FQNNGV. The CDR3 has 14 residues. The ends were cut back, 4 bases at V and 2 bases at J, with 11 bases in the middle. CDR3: CASSSTTGNYGYTF. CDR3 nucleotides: TGTGCCAGCAGCTCAACTACAGGGAACTATGGCTACACCTTC. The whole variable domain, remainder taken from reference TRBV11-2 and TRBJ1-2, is EAGVAQSPRYKIIEKRQSVAFWCNPISGHATLYWYQQILGQGPKLLIQFQNNGVVDDSQLPKDRFSAERLKGVDSTLKIQPAKLEDSAVYLCASSSTTGNYGYTFGSGTRLTVV.

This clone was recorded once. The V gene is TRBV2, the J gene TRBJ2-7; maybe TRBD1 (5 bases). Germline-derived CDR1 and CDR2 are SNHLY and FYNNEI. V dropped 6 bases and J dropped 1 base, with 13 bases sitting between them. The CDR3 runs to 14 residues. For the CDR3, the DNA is TGTGCCAGCAGGTTGACAGTAAAATCCTACGAGCAGTACTTC. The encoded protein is CASRLTVKSYEQYF.

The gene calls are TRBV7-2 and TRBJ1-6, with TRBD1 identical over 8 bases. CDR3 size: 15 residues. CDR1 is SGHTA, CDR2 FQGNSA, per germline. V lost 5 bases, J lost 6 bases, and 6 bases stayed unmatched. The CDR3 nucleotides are TGTGCCAGCAGCAGAGACGACAGGGGTAATTCACCCCTCCACTTT. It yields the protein CASSRDDRGNSPLHF.

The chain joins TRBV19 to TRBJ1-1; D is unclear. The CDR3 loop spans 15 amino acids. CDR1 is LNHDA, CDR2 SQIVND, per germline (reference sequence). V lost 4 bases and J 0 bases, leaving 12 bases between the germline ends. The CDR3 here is CASSTGGWMNTEAFF. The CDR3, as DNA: TGTGCCAGTAGTACAGGAGGGTGGATGAACACTGAAGCTTTCTTT. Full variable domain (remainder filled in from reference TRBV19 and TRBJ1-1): DGGITQSPKYLFRKEGQNVTLSCEQNLNHDAMYWYRQDPGQGLRLIYYSQIVNDFQKGDIAEGYSVSREKKESFPLTVTSAQKNPTAFYLCASSTGGWMNTEAFFGQGTRLTVV.

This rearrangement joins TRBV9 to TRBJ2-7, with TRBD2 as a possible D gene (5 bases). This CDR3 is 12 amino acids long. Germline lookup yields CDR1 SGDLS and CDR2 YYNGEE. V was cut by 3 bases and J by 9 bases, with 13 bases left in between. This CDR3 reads CASSGAGLGQYF. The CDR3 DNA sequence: TGTGCCAGCAGCGGTGCGGGCTTGGGGCAGTACTTC.

The CDR3 sequence: CAISESGTSGRAHTGELFF. In DNA, the CDR3 is TGTGCCATCAGTGAGTCCGGGACTAGCGGGAGGGCCCACACCGGGGAGCTGTTTTTT. The chain combines TRBV10-3 with TRBJ2-2; TRBD2 aligns across 16 bases. The V gene's germline CDR1 is ENHRY and CDR2 SYGVKD. The CDR3 has 19 amino acids. J was trimmed by 3 bases and V by 0 bases; bases with no gene match: 4.

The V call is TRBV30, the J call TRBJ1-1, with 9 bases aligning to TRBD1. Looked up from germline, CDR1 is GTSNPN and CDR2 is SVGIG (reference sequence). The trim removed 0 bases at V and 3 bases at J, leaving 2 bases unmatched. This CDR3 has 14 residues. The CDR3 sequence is CAWSVYRGHTEAFF. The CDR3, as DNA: TGTGCCTGGAGTGTTTACAGGGGGCACACTGAAGCTTTCTTT.

CDR3 sequence (DNA): TGTGCTAGTGGTTCCACCATAGCGGGAGGGGATACGCAGTATTTT. Its protein product is CASGSTIAGGDTQYF. The chain is built from TRBV12-5 and TRBJ2-3, with 11 bases identical to TRBD2. Germline CDR1 and CDR2: LGHNT and FRNRAP. This CDR3 spans 15 amino acids. Trimming took 4 bases from V and 6 from J; bases not matched to a gene: 6. Looking up the rest from reference TRBV12-5 and TRBJ2-3 gives the full variable domain: DARVTQTPRHKVTEMGQEVTMRCQPILGHNTVFWYRQTMMQGLELLAYFRNRAPLDDSGMPKDRFSAEMPDATLATLKIQPSEPRDSAVYFCASGSTIAGGDTQYFGPGTRLTVL.

CDR3: CASSQDRRVETQYF. In nucleotides, the CDR3 is TGTGCCAGCAGCCAAGATAGGAGGGTGGAGACCCAGTACTTC. The V and J genes are TRBV3-1 (or the pseudogene TRBV3-2) and TRBJ2-5; D might be TRBD2 (6 bases). Trimming took 0 bases from V and 5 from J, leaving 10 bases between them. This CDR3 contains 14 residues. CDR1 is LGHDT, CDR2 YNNKEL, per germline (reference sequence).

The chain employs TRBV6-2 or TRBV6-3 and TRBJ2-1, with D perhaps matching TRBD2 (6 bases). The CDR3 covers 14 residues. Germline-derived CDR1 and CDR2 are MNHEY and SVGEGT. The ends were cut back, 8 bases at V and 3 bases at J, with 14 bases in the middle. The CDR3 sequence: CASRLGLIYNEQFF. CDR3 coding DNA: TGTGCCAGCCGCCTGGGACTTATCTACAATGAGCAGTTCTTC.

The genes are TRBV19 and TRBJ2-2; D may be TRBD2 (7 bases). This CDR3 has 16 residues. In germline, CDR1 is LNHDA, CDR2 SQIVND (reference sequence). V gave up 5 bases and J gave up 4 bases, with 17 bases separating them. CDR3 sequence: CASSAEGGASTGELFF. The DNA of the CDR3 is TGTGCCAGTAGTGCCGAGGGGGGGGCATCCACCGGGGAGCTGTTTTTT. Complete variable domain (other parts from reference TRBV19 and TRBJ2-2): DGGITQSPKYLFRKEGQNVTLSCEQNLNHDAMYWYRQDPGQGLRLIYYSQIVNDFQKGDIAEGYSVSREKKESFPLTVTSAQKNPTAFYLCASSAEGGASTGELFFGEGSRLTVL.